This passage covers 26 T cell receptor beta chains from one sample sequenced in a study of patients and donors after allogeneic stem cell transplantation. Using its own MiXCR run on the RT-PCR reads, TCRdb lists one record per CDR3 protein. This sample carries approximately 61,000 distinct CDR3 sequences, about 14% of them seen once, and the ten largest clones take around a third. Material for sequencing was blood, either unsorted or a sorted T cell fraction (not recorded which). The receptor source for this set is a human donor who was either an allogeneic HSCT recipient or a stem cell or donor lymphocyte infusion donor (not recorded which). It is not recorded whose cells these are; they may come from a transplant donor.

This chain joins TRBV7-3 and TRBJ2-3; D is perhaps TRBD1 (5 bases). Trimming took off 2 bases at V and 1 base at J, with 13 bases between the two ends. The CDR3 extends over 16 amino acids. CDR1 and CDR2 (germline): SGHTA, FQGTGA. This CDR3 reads CASSLFGARGTDTQYF. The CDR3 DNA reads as TGTGCCAGCAGCTTATTTGGGGCAAGGGGCACAGATACGCAGTATTTT.

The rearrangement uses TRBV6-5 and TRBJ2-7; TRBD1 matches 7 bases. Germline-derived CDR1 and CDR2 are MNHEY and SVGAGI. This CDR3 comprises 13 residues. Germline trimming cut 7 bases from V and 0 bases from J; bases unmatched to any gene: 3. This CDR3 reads CASTYRGSYEQYF. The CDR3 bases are TGTGCCAGCACCTACAGGGGCTCCTACGAGCAGTACTTC.

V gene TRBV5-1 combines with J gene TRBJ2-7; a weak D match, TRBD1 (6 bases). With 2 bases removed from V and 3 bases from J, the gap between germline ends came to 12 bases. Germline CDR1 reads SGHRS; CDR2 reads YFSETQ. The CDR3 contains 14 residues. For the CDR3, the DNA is TGCGCCAGCAGCTTAGGGGGAGATCTCTACGAGCAGTACTTC. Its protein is CASSLGGDLYEQYF. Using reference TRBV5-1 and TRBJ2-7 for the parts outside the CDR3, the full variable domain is KAGVTQTPRYLIKTRGQQVTLSCSPISGHRSVSWYQQTPGQGLQFLFEYFSETQRNKGNFPGRFSGRQFSNSRSEMNVSTLELGDSALYLCASSLGGDLYEQYFGPGTRLTVT.

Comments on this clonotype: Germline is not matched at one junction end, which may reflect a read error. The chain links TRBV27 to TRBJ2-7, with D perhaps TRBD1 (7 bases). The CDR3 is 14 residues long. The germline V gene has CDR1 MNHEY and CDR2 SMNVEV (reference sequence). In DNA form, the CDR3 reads TGTGCCAGCAATTTAGGTCAGGGGGGCTACGAGCAGTACTTC. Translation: CASNLGQGGYEQYF.

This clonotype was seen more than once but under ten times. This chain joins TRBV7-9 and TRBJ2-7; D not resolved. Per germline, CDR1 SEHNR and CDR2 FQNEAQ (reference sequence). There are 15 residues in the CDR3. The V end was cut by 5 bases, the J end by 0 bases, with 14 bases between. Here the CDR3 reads CASSTASLSSYEQYF. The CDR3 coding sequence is TGTGCCAGCAGCACGGCAAGTCTCTCCTCCTACGAGCAGTACTTC.

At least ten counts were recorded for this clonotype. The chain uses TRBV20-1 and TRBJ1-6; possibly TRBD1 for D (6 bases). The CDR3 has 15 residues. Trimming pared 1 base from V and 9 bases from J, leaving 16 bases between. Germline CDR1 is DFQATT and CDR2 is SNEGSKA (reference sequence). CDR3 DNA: TGCAGTGCTAGAGCAATGACAGGTTCGGGTTCACCCCTCCACTTT. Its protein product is CSARAMTGSGSPLHF.

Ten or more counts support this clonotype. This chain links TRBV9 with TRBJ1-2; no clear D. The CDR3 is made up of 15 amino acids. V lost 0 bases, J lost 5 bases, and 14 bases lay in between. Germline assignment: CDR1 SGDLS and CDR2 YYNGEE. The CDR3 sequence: CASSVGRSVQYGYTF. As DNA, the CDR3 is TGTGCCAGCAGCGTAGGTCGGAGCGTCCAGTATGGCTACACCTTC.

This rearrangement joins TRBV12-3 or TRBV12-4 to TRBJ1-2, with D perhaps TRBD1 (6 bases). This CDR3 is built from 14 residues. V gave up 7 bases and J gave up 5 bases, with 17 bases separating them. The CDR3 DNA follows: TGTGCCAGCACCTCCCTGAAAGGGGGGTATGGCTACACCTTC. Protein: CASTSLKGGYGYTF.

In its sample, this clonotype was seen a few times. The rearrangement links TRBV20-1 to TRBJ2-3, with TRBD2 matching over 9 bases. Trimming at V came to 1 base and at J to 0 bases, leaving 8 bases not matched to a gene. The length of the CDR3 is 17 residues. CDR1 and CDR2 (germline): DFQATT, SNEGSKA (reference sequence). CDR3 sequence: CSARVPSGITSTDTQYF. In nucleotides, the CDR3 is TGCAGTGCTAGAGTCCCTAGCGGGATTACTAGCACAGATACGCAGTATTTT.

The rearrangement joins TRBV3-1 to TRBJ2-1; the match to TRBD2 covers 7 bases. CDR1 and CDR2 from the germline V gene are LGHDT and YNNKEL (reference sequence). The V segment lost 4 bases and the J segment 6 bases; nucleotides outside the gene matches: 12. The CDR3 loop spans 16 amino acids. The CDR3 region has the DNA TGTGCCAGCAGCCTCCCGGGGCGGGAGTATTCCAATGAGCAGTTCTTC. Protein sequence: CASSLPGREYSNEQFF.

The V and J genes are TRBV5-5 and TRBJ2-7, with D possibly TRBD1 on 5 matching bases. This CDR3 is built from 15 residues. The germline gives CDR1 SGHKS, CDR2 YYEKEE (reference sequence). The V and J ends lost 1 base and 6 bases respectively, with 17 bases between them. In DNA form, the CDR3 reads TGTGCCAGCAGCTTGATTGCAGGGTCTTCGGGCGAGCAGTACTTC. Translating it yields CASSLIAGSSGEQYF.

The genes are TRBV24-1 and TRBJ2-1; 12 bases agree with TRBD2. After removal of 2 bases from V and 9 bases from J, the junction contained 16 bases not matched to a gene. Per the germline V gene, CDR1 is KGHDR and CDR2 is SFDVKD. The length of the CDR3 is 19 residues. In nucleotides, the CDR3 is TGTGCCACCAGTGATTCCCGCGAATTCCCTAGCGGGAGGGCCTTTGAGCAGTTCTTC. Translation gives CATSDSREFPSGRAFEQFF.

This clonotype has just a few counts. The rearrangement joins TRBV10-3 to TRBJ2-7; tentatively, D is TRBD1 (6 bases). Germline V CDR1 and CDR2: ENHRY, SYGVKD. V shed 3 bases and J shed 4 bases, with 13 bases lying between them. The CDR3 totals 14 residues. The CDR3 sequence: CAISEWQGRYEQYF. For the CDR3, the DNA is TGTGCCATCAGTGAATGGCAGGGGAGATACGAGCAGTACTTC.

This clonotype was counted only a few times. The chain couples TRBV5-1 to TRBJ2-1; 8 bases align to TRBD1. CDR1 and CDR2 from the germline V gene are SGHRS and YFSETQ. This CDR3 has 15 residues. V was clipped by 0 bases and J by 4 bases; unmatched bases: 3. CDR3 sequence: CASSLGGQAYNEQFF. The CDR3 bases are TGCGCCAGCAGCTTGGGGGGACAGGCATACAATGAGCAGTTCTTC.

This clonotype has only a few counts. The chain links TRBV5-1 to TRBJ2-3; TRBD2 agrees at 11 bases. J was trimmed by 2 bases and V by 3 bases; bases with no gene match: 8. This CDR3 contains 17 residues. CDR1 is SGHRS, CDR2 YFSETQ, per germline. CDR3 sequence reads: CASSSRLAGYNTDTQYF. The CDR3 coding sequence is TGCGCCAGCAGCTCCCGACTAGCGGGGTATAACACAGATACGCAGTATTTT.

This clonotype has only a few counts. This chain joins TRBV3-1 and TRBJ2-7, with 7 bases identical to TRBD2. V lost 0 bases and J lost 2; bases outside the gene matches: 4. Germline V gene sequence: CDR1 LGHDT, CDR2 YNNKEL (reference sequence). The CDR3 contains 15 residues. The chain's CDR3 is CASSQDLAVAYEQYF. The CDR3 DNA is TGTGCCAGCAGCCAAGATCTAGCGGTGGCCTACGAGCAGTACTTC.

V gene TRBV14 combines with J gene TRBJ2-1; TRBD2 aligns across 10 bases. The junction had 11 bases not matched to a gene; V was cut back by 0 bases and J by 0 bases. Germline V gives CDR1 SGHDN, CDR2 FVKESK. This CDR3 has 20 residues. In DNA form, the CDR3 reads TGTGCCAGCAGCCAAGAAGGTGGTAGCGGGAGGTTTAGCTCCTACAATGAGCAGTTCTTC. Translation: CASSQEGGSGRFSSYNEQFF.

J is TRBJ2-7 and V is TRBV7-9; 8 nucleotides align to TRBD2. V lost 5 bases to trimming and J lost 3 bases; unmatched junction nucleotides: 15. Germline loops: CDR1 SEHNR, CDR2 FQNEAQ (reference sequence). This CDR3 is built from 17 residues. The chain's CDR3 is CASSHFRGSGNYYEQYF. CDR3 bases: TGTGCCAGCAGCCATTTTCGGGGTAGCGGGAATTACTACGAGCAGTACTTC.

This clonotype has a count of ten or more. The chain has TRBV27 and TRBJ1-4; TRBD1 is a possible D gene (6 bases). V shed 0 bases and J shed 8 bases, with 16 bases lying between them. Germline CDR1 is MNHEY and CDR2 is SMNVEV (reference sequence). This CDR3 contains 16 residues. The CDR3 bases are TGTGCCAGCAGTTTATCGGGATCGGGGGGCTACGAAAAACTGTTTTTT. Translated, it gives CASSLSGSGGYEKLFF. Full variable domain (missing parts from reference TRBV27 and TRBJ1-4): EAQVTQNPRYLITVTGKKLTVTCSQNMNHEYMSWYRQDPGLGLRQIYYSMNVEVTDKGDVPEGYKVSRKEKRNFPLILESPSPNQTSLYFCASSLSGSGGYEKLFFGSGTQLSVL.

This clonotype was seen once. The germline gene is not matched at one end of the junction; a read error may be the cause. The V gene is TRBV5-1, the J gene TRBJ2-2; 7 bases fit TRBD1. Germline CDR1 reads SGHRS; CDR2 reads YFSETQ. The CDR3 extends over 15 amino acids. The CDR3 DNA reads TGCGCCAGCAGCACGAGGGACAGCCACACCGGGGAGCCGTTTTTT. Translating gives CASSTRDSHTGEPFF.

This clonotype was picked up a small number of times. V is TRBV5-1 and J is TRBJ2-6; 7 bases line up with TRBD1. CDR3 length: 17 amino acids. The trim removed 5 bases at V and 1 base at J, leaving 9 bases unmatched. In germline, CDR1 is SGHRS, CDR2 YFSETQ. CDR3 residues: CASRTPHRGSGANVLTF. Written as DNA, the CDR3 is TGCGCCAGCAGGACGCCCCACAGGGGATCTGGGGCCAACGTCCTGACTTTC. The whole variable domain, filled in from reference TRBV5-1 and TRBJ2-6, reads KAGVTQTPRYLIKTRGQQVTLSCSPISGHRSVSWYQQTPGQGLQFLFEYFSETQRNKGNFPGRFSGRQFSNSRSEMNVSTLELGDSALYLCASRTPHRGSGANVLTFGAGSRLTVL.

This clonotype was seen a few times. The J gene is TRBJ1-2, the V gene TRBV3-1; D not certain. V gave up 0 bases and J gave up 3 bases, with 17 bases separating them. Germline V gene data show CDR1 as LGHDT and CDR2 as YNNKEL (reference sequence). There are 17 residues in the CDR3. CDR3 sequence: CASSQDAGGLEDYGYTF. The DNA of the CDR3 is TGTGCCAGCAGCCAAGATGCGGGAGGGCTGGAGGACTATGGCTACACCTTC. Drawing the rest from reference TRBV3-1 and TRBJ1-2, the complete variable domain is DTAVSQTPKYLVTQMGNDKSIKCEQNLGHDTMYWYKQDSKKFLKIMFSYNNKELIINETVPNRFSPKSPDKAHLNLHINSLELGDSAVYFCASSQDAGGLEDYGYTFGSGTRLTVV.

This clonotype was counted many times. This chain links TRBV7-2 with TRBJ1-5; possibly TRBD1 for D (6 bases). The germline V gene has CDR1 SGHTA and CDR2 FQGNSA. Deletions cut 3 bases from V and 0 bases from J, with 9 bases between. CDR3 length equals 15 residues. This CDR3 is CASSFTGNSNQPQHF. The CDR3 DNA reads TGTGCCAGCAGCTTTACAGGGAATAGCAATCAGCCCCAGCATTTT.

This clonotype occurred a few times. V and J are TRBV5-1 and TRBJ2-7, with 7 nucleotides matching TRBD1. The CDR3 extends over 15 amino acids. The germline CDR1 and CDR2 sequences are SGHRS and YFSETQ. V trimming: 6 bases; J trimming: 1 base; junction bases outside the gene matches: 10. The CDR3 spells CASMARQGKSYEQYF. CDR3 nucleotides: TGCGCCAGCATGGCCCGACAGGGTAAATCCTACGAGCAGTACTTC.

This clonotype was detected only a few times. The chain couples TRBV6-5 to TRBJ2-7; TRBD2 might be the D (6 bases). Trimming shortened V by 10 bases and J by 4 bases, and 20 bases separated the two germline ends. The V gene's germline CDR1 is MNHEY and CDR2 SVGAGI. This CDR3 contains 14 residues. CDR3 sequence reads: CATRGGAGNYEQYF. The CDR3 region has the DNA TGTGCCACCAGAGGTGGCGCGGGAAATTACGAGCAGTACTTC.

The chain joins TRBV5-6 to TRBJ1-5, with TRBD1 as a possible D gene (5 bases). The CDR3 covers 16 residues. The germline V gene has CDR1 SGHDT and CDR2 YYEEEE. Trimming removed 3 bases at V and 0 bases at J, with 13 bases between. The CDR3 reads CASSSRTGYSNQPQHF. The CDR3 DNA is TGTGCCAGCAGCTCCCGAACAGGCTATAGCAATCAGCCCCAGCATTTT.